The present TCR beta chain was sequenced within a study of blood T cells in healthy people across ages. The CDR3 is made up of 13 amino acids. The germline gives CDR1 SGHTA, CDR2 FQGNSA. V dropped 1 base and J dropped 8 bases, with 11 bases sitting between them. This clonotype was detected a few times. Samples each had at least 5 micrograms of total RNA extracted. A second PCR, run for about 6 to 11 cycles, used a sample-barcoded 5' primer plus a J-beta primer mix. MiXCR, applied by TCRdb to the 5' RACE reads, yields one record per CDR3 protein. The data contain approximately 1,100,000 distinct CDR3 sequences, less than 50% of them singletons.

This receptor was taken from a woman aged 55-75 years in good health. This chain uses TRBV7-2 with TRBJ1-2; the D gene is possibly TRBD1 (6 bases). Sequencing was performed on blood. CDR3 nucleotides: TGTGCCAGCAGCTTAGATAAAGGGGGGGGCTACACCTTC. Amino acid sequence: CASSLDKGGGYTF.